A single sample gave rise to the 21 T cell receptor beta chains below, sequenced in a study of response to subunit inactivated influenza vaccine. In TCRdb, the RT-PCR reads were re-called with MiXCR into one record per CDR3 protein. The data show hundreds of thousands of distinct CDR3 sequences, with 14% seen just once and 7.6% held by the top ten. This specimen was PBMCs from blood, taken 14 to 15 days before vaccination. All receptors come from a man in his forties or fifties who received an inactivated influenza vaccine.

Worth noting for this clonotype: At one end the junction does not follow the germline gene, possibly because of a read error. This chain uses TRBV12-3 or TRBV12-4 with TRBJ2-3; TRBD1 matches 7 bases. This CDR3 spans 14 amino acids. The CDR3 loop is CASSPLTGFDTQNF. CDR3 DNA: TGTGCCAGCAGTCCCCTGACAGGGTTTGATACGCAGAATTTT.

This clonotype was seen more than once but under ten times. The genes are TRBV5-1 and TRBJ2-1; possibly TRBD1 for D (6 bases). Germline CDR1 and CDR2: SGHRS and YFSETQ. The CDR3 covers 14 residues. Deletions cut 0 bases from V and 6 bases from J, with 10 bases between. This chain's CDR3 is CASSLADRSNEQFF. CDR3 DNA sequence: TGCGCCAGCAGCTTGGCCGACAGGAGCAATGAGCAGTTCTTC.

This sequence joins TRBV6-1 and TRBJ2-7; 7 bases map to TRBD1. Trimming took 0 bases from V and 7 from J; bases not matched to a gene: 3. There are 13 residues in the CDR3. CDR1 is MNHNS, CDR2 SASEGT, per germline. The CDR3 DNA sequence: TGTGCCAGCAGTGAAGCGACAGGGATTGAGCAGTACTTC. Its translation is CASSEATGIEQYF.

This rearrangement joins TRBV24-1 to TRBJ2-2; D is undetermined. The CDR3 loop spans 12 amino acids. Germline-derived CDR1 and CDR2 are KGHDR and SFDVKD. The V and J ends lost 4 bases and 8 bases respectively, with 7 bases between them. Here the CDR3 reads CATSENLGELFF. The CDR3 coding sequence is TGTGCCACCAGTGAGAACTTAGGGGAGCTGTTTTTT.

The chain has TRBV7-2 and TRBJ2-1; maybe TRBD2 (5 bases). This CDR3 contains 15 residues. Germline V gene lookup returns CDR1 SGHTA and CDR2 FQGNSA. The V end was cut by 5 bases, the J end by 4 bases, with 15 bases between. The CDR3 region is CASSPTRRAYNEQFF. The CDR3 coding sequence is TGTGCCAGCAGCCCGACCAGGCGGGCTTACAATGAGCAGTTCTTC.

The CDR3 DNA sequence: TGTGCCAGCAGCCAAGATCGACAGGATGAGCAGTTCTTC. Amino acid sequence: CASSQDRQDEQFF. The chain links TRBV4-2 to TRBJ2-1; a weak D match, TRBD1 (6 bases). This CDR3 comprises 13 residues. The ends were cut back, 0 bases at V and 8 bases at J, with 8 bases in the middle. Germline V gene sequence: CDR1 LGHNA, CDR2 YNFKEQ.

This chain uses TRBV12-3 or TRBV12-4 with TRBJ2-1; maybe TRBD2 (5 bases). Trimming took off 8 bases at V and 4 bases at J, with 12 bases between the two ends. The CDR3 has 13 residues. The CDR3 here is CASLDGVYNEQFF. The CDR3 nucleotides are TGTGCCAGCCTGGACGGGGTTTACAATGAGCAGTTCTTC.

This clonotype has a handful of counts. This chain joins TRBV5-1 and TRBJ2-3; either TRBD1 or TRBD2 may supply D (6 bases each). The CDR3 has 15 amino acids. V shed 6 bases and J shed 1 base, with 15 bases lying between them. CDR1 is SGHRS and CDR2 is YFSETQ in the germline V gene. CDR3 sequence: CASKGGRGRTDTQYF. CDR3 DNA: TGCGCCAGCAAGGGGGGAAGGGGCCGCACAGATACGCAGTATTTT.

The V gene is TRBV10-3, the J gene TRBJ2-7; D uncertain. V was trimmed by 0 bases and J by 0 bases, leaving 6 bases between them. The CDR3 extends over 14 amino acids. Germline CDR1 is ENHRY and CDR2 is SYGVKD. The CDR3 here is CAISESDTSYEQYF. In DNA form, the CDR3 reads TGTGCCATCAGTGAGTCCGACACCTCCTACGAGCAGTACTTC.

The CDR3 nucleotides read TGTGCCAGCAGCAAACAGAGCCCTCGGACAGAAACCCGTTCTGGGGCCAACGTCCTGACTTTC. Its translation is CASSKQSPRTETRSGANVLTF. The chain recombines TRBV21-1 with TRBJ2-6; the D call TRBD2 from the table was never checked on the DNA. TRBV21-1 is reported as a pseudogene. The length of the CDR3 is 21 residues.

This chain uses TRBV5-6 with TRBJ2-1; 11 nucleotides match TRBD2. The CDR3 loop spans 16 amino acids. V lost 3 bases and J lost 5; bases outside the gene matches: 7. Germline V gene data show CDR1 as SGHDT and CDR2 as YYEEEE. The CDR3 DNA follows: TGTGCCAGCAGCTCCCGACTAGCGGGGAAGGACAATGAGCAGTTCTTC. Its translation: CASSSRLAGKDNEQFF.

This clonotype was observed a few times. CDR3: CASRDGTSGGPEQFF. The CDR3 DNA follows: TGTGCCAGCAGGGACGGGACTAGCGGGGGGCCCGAGCAGTTCTTC. This chain uses TRBV7-9 with TRBJ2-1; 15 bases align to TRBD2. CDR1 is SEHNR and CDR2 is FQNEAQ in the germline V gene (reference sequence). The CDR3 extends over 15 amino acids. Trimming removed 6 bases from V and 10 bases from J; junction bases left unmatched: 7.

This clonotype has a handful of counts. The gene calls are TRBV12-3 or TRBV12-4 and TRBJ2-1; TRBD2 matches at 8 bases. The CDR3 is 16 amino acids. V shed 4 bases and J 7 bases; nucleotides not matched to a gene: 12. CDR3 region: CASSSLEAGGGNEQFF. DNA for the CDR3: TGTGCCAGCAGTTCCCTCGAGGCGGGGGGCGGGAATGAGCAGTTCTTC.

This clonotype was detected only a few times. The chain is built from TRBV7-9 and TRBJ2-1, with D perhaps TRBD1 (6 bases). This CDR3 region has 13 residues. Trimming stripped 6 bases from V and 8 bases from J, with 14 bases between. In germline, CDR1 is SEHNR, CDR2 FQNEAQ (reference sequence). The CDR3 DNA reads TGTGCCAGCAGACTAGACAGGCCCCATGAGCAGTTCTTC. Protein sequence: CASRLDRPHEQFF. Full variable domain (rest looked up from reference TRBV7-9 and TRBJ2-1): DTGVSQNPRHKITKRGQNVTFRCDPISEHNRLYWYRQTLGQGPEFLTYFQNEAQLEKSRLLSDRFSAERPKGSFSTLEIQRTEQGDSAMYLCASRLDRPHEQFFGPGTRLTVL.

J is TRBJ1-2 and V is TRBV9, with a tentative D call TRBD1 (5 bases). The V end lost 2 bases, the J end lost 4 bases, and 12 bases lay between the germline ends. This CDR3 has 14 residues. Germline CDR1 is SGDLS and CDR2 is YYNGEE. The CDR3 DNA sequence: TGTGCCAGCAGCGTCGCGACAGACGCCTATGGCTACACCTTC. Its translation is CASSVATDAYGYTF.

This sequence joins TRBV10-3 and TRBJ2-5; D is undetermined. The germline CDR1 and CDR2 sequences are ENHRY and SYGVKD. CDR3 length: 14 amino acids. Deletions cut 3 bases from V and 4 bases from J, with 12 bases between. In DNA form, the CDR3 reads TGTGCCATCAGTGACTCGTACGCGGTAGAGACCCAGTACTTC. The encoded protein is CAISDSYAVETQYF.

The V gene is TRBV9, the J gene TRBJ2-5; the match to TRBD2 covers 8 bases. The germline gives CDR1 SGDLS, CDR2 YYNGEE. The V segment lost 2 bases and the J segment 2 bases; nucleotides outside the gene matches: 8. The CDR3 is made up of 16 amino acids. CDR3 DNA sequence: TGTGCCAGCAGCGTTACTAGCGGAGGAGTTCAAGAGACCCAGTACTTC. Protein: CASSVTSGGVQETQYF.

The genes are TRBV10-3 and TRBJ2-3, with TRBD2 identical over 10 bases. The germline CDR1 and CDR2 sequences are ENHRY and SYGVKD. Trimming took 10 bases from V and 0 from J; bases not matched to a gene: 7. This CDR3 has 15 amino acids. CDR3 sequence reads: CATLPSGGSTDTQYF. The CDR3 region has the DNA TGTGCCACCTTGCCTAGCGGGGGAAGCACAGATACGCAGTATTTT.

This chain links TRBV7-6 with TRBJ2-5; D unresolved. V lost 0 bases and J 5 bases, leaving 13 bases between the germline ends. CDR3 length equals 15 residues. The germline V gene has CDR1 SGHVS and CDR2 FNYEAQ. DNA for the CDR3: TGTGCCAGCAGCTTAGCGGCAAGAACGGGCGAGACCCAGTACTTC. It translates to CASSLAARTGETQYF.

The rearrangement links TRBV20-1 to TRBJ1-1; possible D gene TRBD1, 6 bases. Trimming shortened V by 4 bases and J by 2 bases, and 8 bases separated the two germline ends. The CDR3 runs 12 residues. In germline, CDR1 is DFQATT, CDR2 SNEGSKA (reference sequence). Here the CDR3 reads CSATGGNTEAFF. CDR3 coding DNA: TGCAGTGCTACCGGGGGCAACACTGAAGCTTTCTTT.

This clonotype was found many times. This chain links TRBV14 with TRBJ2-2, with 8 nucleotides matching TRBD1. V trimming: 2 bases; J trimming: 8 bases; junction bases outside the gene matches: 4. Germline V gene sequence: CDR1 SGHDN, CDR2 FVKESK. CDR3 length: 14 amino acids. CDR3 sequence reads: CASSQNRGSGELFF. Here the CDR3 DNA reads TGTGCCAGCAGCCAAAACAGGGGGTCGGGGGAGCTGTTTTTT.